These 17 T cell receptor beta chains were sequenced from one sample in a study of shared clonotypes between healthy human individuals. Naive CD8 cells comprised CD45RO-negative, CCR7-positively selected cells, excluding terminally differentiated effector memory CD45RA+ cells. The data were produced by immunoSEQ multiplex PCR, yet TCRdb's version contains in-frame clones alone and is incomplete. The data show 600,000 or so clones, 85% to 95% seen once. The sample taken for sequencing was naive CD8+ T cells sorted from blood. The receptors were gathered from a woman in her twenties or thirties in good health.

V gene TRBV21-1 combines with J gene TRBJ1-1. TRBV21-1 is classified as a pseudogene. The CDR3 length is 15 residues. CDR3 nucleotide sequence: TGTGCCAGCAGCACCTCTTCCGGGGCCCGCACTGAAGCTTTCTTT. Residues: CASSTSSGARTEAFF.

V and J are TRBV9 and TRBJ2-7; D perhaps matches TRBD1 (6 bases). The CDR3 spans 14 residues. The germline CDR1 and CDR2 sequences are SGDLS and YYNGEE. Deletions cut 0 bases from V and 2 bases from J, with 9 bases between. In nucleotides, the CDR3 is TGTGCCAGCAGCGTAGAGGGGGATGCCTACGAGCAGTACTTC. Translating it yields CASSVEGDAYEQYF. The full variable domain, completed using reference TRBV9 and TRBJ2-7, is DSGVTQTPKHLITATGQRVTLRCSPRSGDLSVYWYQQSLDQGLQFLIQYYNGEERAKGNILERFSAQQFPDLHSELNLSSLELGDSALYFCASSVEGDAYEQYFGPGTRLTVT.

With regard to this clone: One end of the junction does not line up with germline, which may come from a read error. V usage is TRBV2 and J usage is TRBJ2-7; 7 nucleotides line up with TRBD2. Germline V gives CDR1 SNHLY, CDR2 FYNNEI. The CDR3 consists of 16 residues. The CDR3 loop is CASTEGRGGLSYEQYF. For the CDR3, the DNA is TGTGCCAGCACTGAAGGAAGGGGAGGGTTGTCCTACGAGCAGTACTTC.

The chain employs TRBV6-5 and TRBJ2-7; D remains ambiguous. CDR1 and CDR2 (germline): MNHEY, SVGAGI. The CDR3 length is 11 residues. Trimming left V 5 bases short and J 3 bases short, with 5 bases between. CDR3 residues: CASSALYEQYF. The CDR3 region has the DNA TGTGCCAGCAGTGCACTCTACGAGCAGTACTTC.

The chain links TRBV5-6 to TRBJ2-2, with TRBD2 identical over 7 bases. J lost 5 bases, V lost 2 bases, and 3 bases had no gene match. This CDR3 spans 14 amino acids. Germline lookup yields CDR1 SGHDT and CDR2 YYEEEE. CDR3 region: CASSFLAETGELFF. The CDR3 nucleotides read TGTGCCAGCAGCTTCCTAGCGGAAACCGGGGAGCTGTTTTTT.

The chain employs TRBV5-4 and TRBJ2-7; D is ambiguous. Germline V gene sequence: CDR1 SGHNT, CDR2 YYREEE (reference sequence). V was shortened by 0 bases and J by 0 bases, with 7 bases between the two germline ends. This CDR3 is 14 amino acids long. In nucleotides, the CDR3 is TGTGCCAGCAGCTTGGACCACCTCTCCTACGAGCAGTACTTC. This sequence encodes CASSLDHLSYEQYF.

The CDR3, as DNA: TGTGCCAGCAGTTCCATGGGGAGTTCGGCGGAGACCCAGTACTTC. This codes for CASSSMGSSAETQYF. The chain joins TRBV28 to TRBJ2-5; D might be TRBD2 (5 bases). Germline CDR1 reads MDHEN; CDR2 reads SYDVKM. CDR3 length: 15 residues. V gave up 4 bases and J gave up 5 bases, with 17 bases separating them.

This CDR3 is CASSVQAWTEAFF. The CDR3 bases are TGTGCCAGCAGCGTCCAGGCCTGGACTGAAGCTTTCTTT. The chain is built from TRBV9 and TRBJ1-1, with D unclear. Trimming took off 2 bases at V and 5 bases at J, with 10 bases between the two ends. Germline V gene sequence: CDR1 SGDLS, CDR2 YYNGEE. The CDR3 sequence is 13 residues long.

This clone was counted a few times. The chain combines TRBV9 with TRBJ1-2; 10 nucleotides match TRBD1. After removal of 3 bases from V and 4 bases from J, the junction contained 6 bases not matched to a gene. The CDR3 covers 15 residues. Germline V lookup: CDR1 SGDLS, CDR2 YYNGEE. The CDR3 coding sequence is TGTGCCAGCAGCGGCCGGGACAGGGGCCTCTATGGCTACACCTTC. Encoded protein: CASSGRDRGLYGYTF. The whole variable domain, remainder taken from reference TRBV9 and TRBJ1-2, is DSGVTQTPKHLITATGQRVTLRCSPRSGDLSVYWYQQSLDQGLQFLIQYYNGEERAKGNILERFSAQQFPDLHSELNLSSLELGDSALYFCASSGRDRGLYGYTFGSGTRLTVV.

The chain recombines TRBV19 with TRBJ2-5; D might be TRBD1 or TRBD2, each matching 5 bases. The end of the DNA is better explained by TRBJ2-7, so the J call may be wrong. This CDR3 has 16 residues. Germline loops: CDR1 LNHDA, CDR2 SQIVND (reference sequence). This chain's CDR3 is CASSIGSGSLSYEQYF. For the CDR3, the DNA is TGTGCCAGTAGTATAGGGTCAGGGAGCCTCTCCTACGAGCAGTACTTC.

The chain is built from TRBV28 and TRBJ2-7, with D possibly being TRBD1 (6 bases). The V and J ends lost 6 bases and 3 bases respectively, with 9 bases between them. The germline gives CDR1 MDHEN, CDR2 SYDVKM. The CDR3 spans 12 residues. CDR3 sequence (DNA): TGTGCCAGCAGCTGGACAGTCTACGAGCAGTACTTC. Its translation is CASSWTVYEQYF.

CDR3 nucleotide sequence: TGTGCCAGCAGCCGGGACCTAGGGGGGGAATATAGCAATCAGCCCCAGCATTTT. Its protein product is CASSRDLGGEYSNQPQHF. The rearrangement uses TRBV5-5 and TRBJ1-5; a possible D gene is TRBD1 (6 bases). In germline, CDR1 is SGHKS, CDR2 YYEKEE (reference sequence). CDR3 length equals 18 residues. Trimming left V 4 bases short and J 0 bases short, with 20 bases between.

The CDR3 nucleotides are TGTGCCAGTGTCGCGGGAAACTCCTACGAGCAGTACTTC. Its translation: CASVAGNSYEQYF. The chain links TRBV19 to TRBJ2-5; maybe TRBD2 (6 bases). The tail of the sequence fits TRBJ2-7 better, so the J call may be wrong. The germline gives CDR1 LNHDA, CDR2 SQIVND (reference sequence). CDR3 length: 13 residues.

The rearrangement links TRBV13 to TRBJ2-7; 8 bases align to TRBD1. The CDR3 is 15 amino acids. Germline CDR1 reads PRHDT; CDR2 reads FYEKMQ (reference sequence). V was clipped by 4 bases and J by 6 bases; unmatched bases: 11. CDR3 in amino acids: CASSSDGQGDSEQYF. DNA of the CDR3: TGTGCCAGCAGCTCCGACGGACAGGGTGATTCCGAGCAGTACTTC.

The table lists this clone with a few counts. The V and J genes are TRBV7-9 and TRBJ2-7; the match to TRBD1 covers 9 bases. Per germline, CDR1 SEHNR and CDR2 FQNEAQ (reference sequence). CDR3 size: 14 residues. V shed 4 bases, J shed 7 bases, and the junction held 8 bases outside the gene matches. For the CDR3, the DNA is TGTGCCAGCAGCTCCGAGGACAGGGGAGGAGAGCAGTACTTC. Residues: CASSSEDRGGEQYF.

This chain uses TRBV7-2 with TRBJ2-7; D is possibly TRBD1 (5 bases). V was cut by 3 bases and J by 3 bases, with 12 bases left in between. CDR1 is SGHTA and CDR2 is FQGNSA in the germline V gene. This CDR3 has 14 residues. In nucleotides, the CDR3 is TGTGCCAGCAGCTTGGGGCTCCCACTCTACGAGCAGTACTTC. Amino acid sequence: CASSLGLPLYEQYF.

The chain employs TRBV9 and TRBJ2-1; the D is unclear. The CDR3 sequence is 15 residues long. V was clipped by 0 bases and J by 6 bases, with 13 bases between them. Germline CDR1 SGDLS, CDR2 YYNGEE. DNA for the CDR3: TGTGCCAGCAGCGTAGCTGAACTAAGAGGCAATGAGCAGTTCTTC. Residues: CASSVAELRGNEQFF.